Shown below are 2 T cell receptor beta chains from a single sample sequenced in a study of T-cell memory formation after mild COVID-19 (TCRdb year 2021). Receptor libraries were prepared by 5' RACE. TCRdb shows the sequencer as Illumina NovaSeq 6000. Through fastp at Q25 and MiXCR, TCRdb rebuilt clones from the public reads, retaining in-frame beta chains. Each record represents a unique CDR3 protein, reported with the most common genes and DNA among its rows. For this sample there are about half a million distinct CDR3 sequences; 18% appear just once. Roughly an eighth of the sample comes from the top ten. The material sequenced was PBMCs or a T cell subset sorted from them (not recorded which). Source of these receptors: an adult woman who had mild COVID-19 (a few samples of this study predate the infection). The sample titles of this study are shuffled in the database, so cell type and time point are left out; the donor was told from shared clones.

This clonotype showed up just a few times. The chain links TRBV7-6 to TRBJ1-5; D is uncertain. V lost 6 bases to trimming and J lost 7 bases, with 19 bases between them. The CDR3 contains 15 residues. Germline V CDR1 and CDR2: SGHVS, FNYEAQ. Here the CDR3 reads CASSREDRVGQPQHF. CDR3 DNA: TGTGCCAGCAGTCGAGAGGACCGGGTCGGGCAGCCCCAGCATTTT.

This clonotype was seen a handful of times. The chain carries TRBV7-3 and TRBJ2-2; tentative D call: TRBD2 (6 bases). The CDR3 is 14 residues long. Germline CDR1 reads SGHTA; CDR2 reads FQGTGA. V was cut by 4 bases and J by 2 bases, with 8 bases left in between. CDR3 amino acids: CASSYGLNTGELFF. DNA of the CDR3: TGTGCCAGCAGCTACGGACTAAACACCGGGGAGCTGTTTTTT.